This T cell receptor beta chain was obtained from a study of molecular identifiers for immune sequencing clone quantification. The CDR3 has 12 amino acids. Germline V gives CDR1 MNHEY, CDR2 SVGAGI. The study's findings and limits: Researchers reportedly could pick up spiked Jurkat TCR RNA from one cell mixed into some 1 million naive cells. Should identical TCR molecules share a barcode, the sizes of highly expanded clones could be underestimated. Over 99% of effector molecules, but under 1% in naive cells, were held by clones with more than 20 RNA copies.

TCRdb fed the PCR reads into MiXCR, producing one record per CDR3 protein. The table lists roughly 320,000 distinct CDR3 sequences, about 21% of them singletons. Regarding this clonotype: Its cognate antigen is unknown. A much larger clone lies a single base off, so this may be a read error.

V usage is TRBV6-5 and J usage is TRBJ1-1; D ambiguous. Sample: naive CD8+ T cells from blood, with Jurkat cell RNA spiked in. Sample subset: FACS-sorted CD8+CD4-CCR7+CD45RA+ naive T cells. This sequence originates from a human donor in good health. Some libraries in this study had Jurkat cell RNA spiked in. CDR3 protein: CAGSYSENEAFF. The CDR3 nucleotides read TGTGCCGGCAGTTATTCGGAGAATGAAGCTTTCTTT.